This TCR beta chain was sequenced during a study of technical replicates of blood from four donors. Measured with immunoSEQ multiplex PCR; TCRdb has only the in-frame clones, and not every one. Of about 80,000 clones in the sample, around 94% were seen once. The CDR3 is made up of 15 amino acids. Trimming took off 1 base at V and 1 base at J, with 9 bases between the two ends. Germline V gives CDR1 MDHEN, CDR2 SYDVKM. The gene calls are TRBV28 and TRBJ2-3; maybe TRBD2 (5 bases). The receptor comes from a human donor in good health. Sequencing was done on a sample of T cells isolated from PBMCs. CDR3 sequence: CASSLSSGGTDTQYF. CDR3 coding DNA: TGTGCCAGCAGTTTATCGAGCGGCGGCACAGATACGCAGTATTTT.